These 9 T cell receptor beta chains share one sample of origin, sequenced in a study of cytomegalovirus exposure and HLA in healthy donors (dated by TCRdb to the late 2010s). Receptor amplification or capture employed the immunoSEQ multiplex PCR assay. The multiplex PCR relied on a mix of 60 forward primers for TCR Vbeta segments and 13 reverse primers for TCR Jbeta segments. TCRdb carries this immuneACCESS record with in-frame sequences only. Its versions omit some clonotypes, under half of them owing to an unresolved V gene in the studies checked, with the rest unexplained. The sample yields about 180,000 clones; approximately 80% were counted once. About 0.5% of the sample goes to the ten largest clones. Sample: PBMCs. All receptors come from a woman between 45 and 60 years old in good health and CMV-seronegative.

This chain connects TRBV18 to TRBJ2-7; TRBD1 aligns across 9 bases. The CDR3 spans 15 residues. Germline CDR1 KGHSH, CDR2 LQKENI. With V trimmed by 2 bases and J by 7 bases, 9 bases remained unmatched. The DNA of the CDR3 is TGTGCCAGCTCACCAGGGACAGGGTACCTATTTGAGCAGTACTTC. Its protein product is CASSPGTGYLFEQYF.

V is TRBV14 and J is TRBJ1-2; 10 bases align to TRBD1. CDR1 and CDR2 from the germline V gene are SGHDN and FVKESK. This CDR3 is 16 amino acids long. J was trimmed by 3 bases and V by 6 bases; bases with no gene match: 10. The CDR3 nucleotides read TGTGCCAGCAGTACCGGGACAGGGGCCGTATACTATGGCTACACCTTC. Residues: CASSTGTGAVYYGYTF.

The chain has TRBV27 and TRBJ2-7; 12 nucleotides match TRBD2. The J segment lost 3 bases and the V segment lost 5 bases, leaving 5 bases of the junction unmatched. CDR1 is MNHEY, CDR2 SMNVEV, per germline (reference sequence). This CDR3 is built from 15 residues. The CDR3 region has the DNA TGTGCCAGCAGTCCGGCGGGACTAGCGGGCTACGAGCAGTACTTC. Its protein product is CASSPAGLAGYEQYF.

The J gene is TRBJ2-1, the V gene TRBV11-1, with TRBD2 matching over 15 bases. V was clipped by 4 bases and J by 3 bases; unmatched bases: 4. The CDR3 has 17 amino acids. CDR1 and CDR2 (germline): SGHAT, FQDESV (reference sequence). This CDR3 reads CASSSGLAGGVYNEQFF. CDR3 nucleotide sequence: TGTGCCAGCAGCTCCGGACTAGCGGGAGGGGTCTACAATGAGCAGTTCTTC. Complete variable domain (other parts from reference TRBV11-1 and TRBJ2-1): EAEVAQSPRYKITEKSQAVAFWCDPISGHATLYWYRQILGQGPELLVQFQDESVVDDSQLPKDRFSAERLKGVDSTLKIQPAELGDSAMYLCASSSGLAGGVYNEQFFGPGTRLTVL.

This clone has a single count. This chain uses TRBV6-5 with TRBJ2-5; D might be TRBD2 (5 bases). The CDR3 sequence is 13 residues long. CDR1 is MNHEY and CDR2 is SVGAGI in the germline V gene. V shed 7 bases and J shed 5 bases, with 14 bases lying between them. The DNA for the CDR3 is TGTGCCAGCAACCACCGGGGTGTGGAGACCCAGTACTTC. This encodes CASNHRGVETQYF.

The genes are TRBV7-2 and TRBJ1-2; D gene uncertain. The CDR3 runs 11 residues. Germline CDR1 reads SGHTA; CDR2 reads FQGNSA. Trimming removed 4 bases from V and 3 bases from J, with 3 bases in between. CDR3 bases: TGTGCCAGCAGCTCGTACTATGGCTACACCTTC. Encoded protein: CASSSYYGYTF.

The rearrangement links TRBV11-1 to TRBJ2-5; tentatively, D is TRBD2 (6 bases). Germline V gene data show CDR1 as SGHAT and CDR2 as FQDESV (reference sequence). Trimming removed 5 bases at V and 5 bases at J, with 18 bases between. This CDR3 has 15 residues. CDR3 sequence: CASSAHSGERETQYF. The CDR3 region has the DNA TGTGCCAGCAGCGCCCATTCGGGAGAACGTGAGACCCAGTACTTC.

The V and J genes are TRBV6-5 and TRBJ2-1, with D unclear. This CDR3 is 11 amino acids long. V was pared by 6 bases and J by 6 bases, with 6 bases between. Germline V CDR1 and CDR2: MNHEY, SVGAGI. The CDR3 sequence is CASSPGNEQFF. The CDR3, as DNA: TGTGCCAGCAGCCCAGGCAATGAGCAGTTCTTC.

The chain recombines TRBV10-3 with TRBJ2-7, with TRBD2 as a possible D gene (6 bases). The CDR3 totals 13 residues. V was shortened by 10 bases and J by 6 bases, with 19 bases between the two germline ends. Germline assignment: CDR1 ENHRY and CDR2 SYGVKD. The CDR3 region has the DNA TGTGCCACCGATGGGACTGTCCCCGGCGAGCAGTACTTC. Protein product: CATDGTVPGEQYF.